This record concerns one T cell receptor beta chain sequence. Antigen specificity is unknown. The data belong to a study of graft-versus-host responses after intestinal transplantation. Study-level information: The recipients all started with anti-thymocyte globulin induction and then took tacrolimus and steroids for 3 to 4 years. Study observations and caveats: High graft-versus-host to host-versus-graft T cell clonal ratios marked allografts of patients with graft-donor macrochimerism. Early post-transplant declines in HvG were associated with peak levels of circulating GvH clones. GvH clones were identified in recipient marrow, with some first appearing in ileum or blood.

Data came from immunoSEQ multiplex PCR; TCRdb stores just in-frame clones and leaves some out. Among roughly 11,000 clones listed, about 80% were seen once. The source was PBMCs, collected 494 days after intestinal transplant. The sequence was collected from a human patient who received an intestinal transplant, so some T cells may come from the graft donor.

In DNA, the CDR3 is TGTGCCAGCAGTGACGGCTCTGGGGCCAACGTCCTGACTTTC. This encodes CASSDGSGANVLTF. The gene calls are TRBV6-4 and TRBJ2-6; D is uncertain. From germline, CDR1 is MRHNA and CDR2 SNTAGT. The V end lost 2 bases, the J end lost 0 bases, and 2 bases lay between the germline ends. This CDR3 spans 14 amino acids.